Following are 26 T cell receptor beta chains from one sample sequenced in a study of tumor-infiltrating lymphocytes in primary liver carcinoma listed by TCRdb under 2017. Sequencing took place on an Illumina HiSeq 2500. Using a constant-region primer and ProtoScript II reverse transcriptase, TCRbeta-specific cDNA was reverse-transcribed from about 540 ng total RNA. Construction of the TCRbeta libraries relied on three nested rounds of multiplex PCR, following a slightly modified ARM-PCR procedure. Each of the first two PCR rounds ran for around 11 cycles and used multiplex TRBV1-TRBV30 forward primers together with a Cbeta reverse primer. Using fastp trimming at Q25 and MiXCR clonotype assembly, TCRdb reanalyzed the public sequencing data and kept in-frame beta chains. A single entry per CDR3 protein holds the most common genes and DNA from its merged rows. This sample holds about 48,000 distinct CDR3 sequences; 70% to 75% were observed only once. Of the sample, roughly 24% is held by the ten largest clones.

Without any cell sorting, total RNA and DNA were extracted together from 20-30 mg of bulk tissue using the AllPrep DNA/RNA mini kit. Sequenced material: liver tumor tissue from sampling region 3. The cell subset or site label here, explained by the study, means: tumor region T3, left-lateral pole. The receptors were gathered from a man aged 40-49 years with primary liver carcinoma and hepatitis B virus infection.

The chain employs TRBV4-2 and TRBJ2-7, with D maybe TRBD2 (5 bases). The germline gives CDR1 LGHNA, CDR2 YNFKEQ. The CDR3 consists of 14 residues. Trimming left V 4 bases short and J 2 bases short, with 12 bases between. CDR3 bases: TGTGCCAGCAGCCCTAGGACTCCTGCCTACGAGCAGTACTTC. This encodes CASSPRTPAYEQYF.

This clonotype was observed a single time. This likely comes from a read error, as the CDR3 has no conserved phenylalanine or tryptophan at its end. This chain joins TRBV11-2 and TRBJ2-2, with a tentative D call TRBD1 (5 bases). CDR3 length: 17 amino acids. CDR1 and CDR2 (germline): SGHAT, FQNNGV. V was trimmed by 1 base and J by 7 bases, leaving 19 bases between them. CDR3 amino acids: CASSLVRTYSGIGELFY. The CDR3 DNA is TGTGCCAGCAGCTTAGTTCGGACGTACTCAGGGATCGGGGAGCTGTTTTAT.

With regard to this clonotype: Because the CDR3 is missing its conserved closing phenylalanine or tryptophan, this is likely a read error. J is TRBJ1-6 and V is TRBV10-3, with 8 positions matching TRBD1. Germline values: CDR1 ENHRY, CDR2 SYGVKD. The CDR3 consists of 14 residues. The CDR3 region is CSISHDRGGSPLHL. CDR3 in DNA: TGTTCCATCAGCCATGACAGGGGAGGATCACCCCTCCACTTA.

In this sample, this clonotype turned up once. This clone may be a read error of a much larger clone one base away. V and J are TRBV5-1 and TRBJ2-5; no firm D call. Germline V lookup: CDR1 SGHRS, CDR2 YFSETQ. The CDR3 is 14 residues long. The CDR3 DNA sequence: TGCGCCAGCATGGTCAGCATAGCCCAAGAGACCCATTACTTC. Translating it yields CASMVSIAQETHYF.

As concerns this clonotype: Germline is not matched at one junction end, which may reflect a read error. The chain employs TRBV4-2 and TRBJ1-1; the D gene is possibly TRBD1 (6 bases). This CDR3 is built from 13 residues. Germline CDR1 is LGHNA and CDR2 is YNFKEQ. CDR3 DNA: TGTGCCAACAGCCACCCCTCAGGGGATGAAGCTTTCTTT. Its protein product is CANSHPSGDEAFF.

Of note for this clonotype: The junction and the germline gene differ at one end; a read error may be behind it. The V gene is TRBV12-3 or TRBV12-4, the J gene TRBJ2-3; D is ambiguous. This CDR3 comprises 14 residues. Written as DNA, the CDR3 is TGTGCCAGCAAAAAGGTTCCGAGCACAGATACGCAGTGTTTT. As protein: CASKKVPSTDTQCF.

Of note for this clonotype: An end of the junction does not agree with germline; a read error may underlie this. The chain uses TRBV11-1 and TRBJ2-1, with 11 bases fitting TRBD2. Looked up from germline, CDR1 is SGHAT and CDR2 is FQDESV (reference sequence). The CDR3 consists of 17 residues. The CDR3 sequence is CASSLGLAEEVGNEQFF. DNA of the CDR3: TGTGCCAGCAGCCTGGGACTAGCGGAAGAAGTTGGCAATGAGCAATTCTTC.

As for this clonotype: The junction does not match germline at one end; this may be a read error. The V gene is TRBV6-5, the J gene TRBJ2-2; D is unclear. CDR1 is MNHEY, CDR2 SVGAGI, per germline. This CDR3 is 15 amino acids long. Here the CDR3 DNA reads TGTGCTAGCAGTTACGCAGTGGACGACACCAGGGAGCTGTTTTTT. Its translation: CASSYAVDDTRELFF.

Remarks on this clonotype: This may be a read error: a much more frequent sequence differs by one nucleotide. The chain employs TRBV28 and TRBJ1-5; 11 positions match TRBD1. The CDR3 extends over 15 amino acids. Germline values: CDR1 MDHEN, CDR2 SYDVKM. As DNA, the CDR3 is TGTGCCAGCCAGTCAGGACAGGGGGCCATTCAGCCCCGGCATTTT. It specifies CASQSGQGAIQPRHF. Complete variable domain (other parts from reference TRBV28 and TRBJ1-5): DVKVTQSSRYLVKRTGEKVFLECVQDMDHENMFWYRQDPGLGLRLIYFSYDVKMKEKGDIPEGYSVSREKKERFSLILESASTNQTSMYLCASQSGQGAIQPRHFGDGTRLSIL.

The chain carries TRBV29-1 and TRBJ2-1; the D is unclear. The germline gives CDR1 SQVTM, CDR2 ANQGSEA. This CDR3 is 11 amino acids long. This chain's CDR3 is CNVDTRNEQFF. The CDR3 DNA sequence: TGCAACGTCGATACGAGGAATGAGCAGTTCTTC.

Turning to this clonotype: Lacking the conserved final phenylalanine or tryptophan, this CDR3 likely reflects a read error. The chain has TRBV11-2 and TRBJ2-1; 8 nucleotides agree with TRBD2. CDR3 length: 16 amino acids. Germline-derived CDR1 and CDR2 are SGHAT and FQNNGV. The CDR3 DNA reads as TGTACCAGCAGCTTAGATATCGGACTAGCCATGGGTGAGCAGTTCCTC. Residues: CTSSLDIGLAMGEQFL.

Worth noting for this clonotype: Compared with germline, one end of the junction differs, possibly owing to a read error. The J gene is TRBJ2-6, the V gene TRBV12-3 or TRBV12-4; a possible D gene is TRBD2 (6 bases). The CDR3 loop spans 18 amino acids. The CDR3 nucleotides are TGTGCCAGCAGTGGGACGATTAGCACTAGCTCTGGGGCCAACGTCCTGACCTTC. Translating gives CASSGTISTSSGANVLTF.

This clonotype was seen more than once but under ten times. This may arise from a read error, as a much more abundant clone is one base away. The chain uses TRBV14 and TRBJ2-1; D unclear. This CDR3 is 14 amino acids long. Germline CDR1 SGHDN, CDR2 FVKESK. This CDR3 is CASSLSPRWNEQSF. In nucleotides, the CDR3 is TGTGCCAGCAGCCTGTCCCCCCGGTGGAATGAGCAGTCCTTC.

This clonotype was seen more than once but under ten times. A much larger clone lies a single base off, so this may be a read error. The chain combines TRBV7-9 with TRBJ2-3; 8 nucleotides align to TRBD2. Germline CDR1 and CDR2: SEHNR and FQNEAQ (reference sequence). The CDR3 length is 15 residues. The CDR3 bases are TGTGCCAGCAGCTTGGGACTAGACTACACAGATACGCGGTATTTT. This translates into CASSLGLDYTDTRYF.

A note on this clonotype: The germline gene is not matched at one end of the junction; a read error may be the cause. The V gene is TRBV6-1, the J gene TRBJ2-1, with 7 positions matching TRBD2. There are 17 residues in the CDR3. Germline V lookup: CDR1 MNHNS, CDR2 SASEGT. The CDR3 nucleotides read TGTACCAGCAGTGGGGGGTCGTGGGCGGGAGAAGTGAATGAGCAGTTCTTC. Residues: CTSSGGSWAGEVNEQFF.

This sequence joins TRBV11-2 and TRBJ2-7, with a possible D match to TRBD1 (6 bases). The germline CDR1 and CDR2 sequences are SGHAT and FQNNGV. The length of the CDR3 is 13 residues. The germline V and J ends were trimmed by 2 bases and 9 bases, with 14 bases remaining between them. In nucleotides, the CDR3 is TGTGCCAGCAGCTTAAAACAGGGTTTGGTGCAGTACTTC. It codes for CASSLKQGLVQYF.

Comment on this clonotype: A read error may produce the germline difference seen at one junction end. The rearrangement uses TRBV6-5 and TRBJ1-2, with 7 bases aligning to TRBD1. There are 14 residues in the CDR3. The germline V gene encodes CDR1 MNHEY and CDR2 SVGAGI. CDR3 region: CASIVQGGKDGYTF. The DNA of the CDR3 is TGTGCCAGCATTGTGCAGGGGGGAAAGGATGGCTACACTTTC.

By share, this clonotype ranks as medium-sized. The rearrangement joins TRBV5-1 to TRBJ2-7, with 9 bases identical to TRBD2. The CDR3 is 15 amino acids. Germline V gene lookup returns CDR1 SGHRS and CDR2 YFSETQ. V was clipped by 1 base and J by 2 bases; unmatched bases: 4. The chain's CDR3 is CASSLTSGQAYEQYF. In DNA form, the CDR3 reads TGCGCCAGCAGCTTGACTAGCGGGCAGGCCTACGAGCAGTACTTC.

Concerning this clonotype: This clone may be a read error of a much larger clone one base away. This chain joins TRBV2 and TRBJ2-5; no reliable D call. Germline V gene data show CDR1 as SNHLY and CDR2 as FYNNEI. This CDR3 is 13 amino acids long. V lost 10 bases and J 1 base, leaving 13 bases between the germline ends. The CDR3 DNA follows: TGTGCCATTTCCTTACTTAGCCAAGAGACCCAGTACTTC. It yields the protein CAISLLSQETQYF. Using reference TRBV2 and TRBJ2-5 for the parts outside the CDR3, the full variable domain is EPEVTQTPSHQVTQMGQEVILRCVPISNHLYFYWYRQILGQKVEFLVSFYNNEISEKSEIFDDQFSVERPDGSNFTLKIRSTKLEDSAMYFCAISLLSQETQYFGPGTRLLVL.

With respect to this clonotype: Just one base apart from a much larger clone, this may be a read error. This chain connects TRBV12-3 or TRBV12-4 to TRBJ2-4, with 8 bases that match TRBD2. The CDR3 has 13 amino acids. CDR3 sequence (DNA): TGTGCCAGCAGTTTAAACGGGGGGGACATTCGGTACTTC. It encodes CASSLNGGDIRYF.

This clonotype was found many times. V is TRBV28 and J is TRBJ2-6; D is unclear. The V and J ends lost 8 bases and 4 bases respectively, with 9 bases between them. Germline CDR1 MDHEN, CDR2 SYDVKM. The CDR3 spans 13 residues. This chain's CDR3 is CASVRAGANVLTF. The CDR3 DNA sequence: TGTGCCAGCGTCCGTGCCGGGGCCAACGTCCTGACTTTC.

In this sample, this clonotype turned up once. Germline and junction disagree at one end, which may indicate a read error. This rearrangement joins TRBV29-1 to TRBJ2-5, with a tentative D call TRBD1 (5 bases). CDR1 SQVTM and CDR2 ANQGSEA come from the germline V gene. The CDR3 length is 14 residues. The CDR3 DNA is TGCAGCGCGCAGGGAAGTGAAAGGGAAGAGACCCGGTACTTC. Protein: CSAQGSEREETRYF.

This clonotype was recorded many times. J is TRBJ2-7 and V is TRBV12-3 or TRBV12-4; 9 nucleotides align to TRBD1. Trimming at V came to 2 bases and at J to 6 bases, leaving 8 bases not matched to a gene. This CDR3 comprises 15 residues. The chain's CDR3 is CASSLRTGGESEQYF. The CDR3, as DNA: TGTGCCAGCAGTTTAAGAACAGGGGGCGAGTCCGAGCAGTACTTC.

With regard to this clonotype: The junction does not match germline at one end; this may be a read error. The V gene is TRBV4-1, the J gene TRBJ2-7; 9 nucleotides agree with TRBD2. Looked up from germline, CDR1 is MGHRA and CDR2 is YSYEKL. The CDR3 loop spans 15 amino acids. The chain's CDR3 is CASCQKGLANYEQYF. In DNA, the CDR3 is TGCGCCAGCTGCCAAAAGGGACTAGCAAACTACGAACAGTACTTC.

Details on this clonotype: A junction end diverges from the germline sequence, so it may reflect a read error. The V and J genes are TRBV29-1 and TRBJ2-2; 7 bases fit TRBD2. CDR1 is SQVTM and CDR2 is ANQGSEA in the germline V gene. This CDR3 region has 15 residues. The CDR3 loop is CIVEDAAGAPGELFF. The CDR3 bases are TGTATCGTTGAAGACGCCGCGGGAGCCCCCGGGGAACTGTTTTTT.

Worth noting for this clonotype: The CDR3 carries no conserved terminal phenylalanine or tryptophan, so it likely arises from a read error. The rearrangement uses TRBV11-2 and TRBJ1-2, with unresolved D. CDR3 length: 14 residues. Looked up from germline, CDR1 is SGHAT and CDR2 is FQNNGV. This chain's CDR3 is CTSSTLGGLRGYTY. Written as DNA, the CDR3 is TGTACCAGCAGCACCCTGGGAGGATTGCGCGGCTACACCTAC.